In this sample, the clone carrying this T cell receptor (beta chain) turned up a few times. Repertoires were generated with immunoSEQ multiplex PCR, while TCRdb's copy carries only in-frame clones and drops some. The sample lists about 27,000 clones, about 83% occurring once. The data are from a study of blood T cell repertoires in COVID-19. The wider study: Samples came from the United States, Italy and Spain, spanning acute and convalescent COVID-19.

This CDR3 has 18 amino acids. The J segment lost 1 base and the V segment lost 8 bases, leaving 17 bases of the junction unmatched. The V gene's germline CDR1 is LGHNA and CDR2 YNFKEQ. The chain uses TRBV4-2 and TRBJ2-3; TRBD2 agrees at 8 bases. This sequence was found in a man between 65 and 85 years old with active COVID-19. The source material was peripheral blood. Here the CDR3 reads CASSSVAGGTGGTDTQYF. CDR3 coding DNA: TGTGCCAGCTCTTCGGTGGCGGGGGGCACCGGGGGCACAGATACGCAGTATTTT.